This T cell receptor beta chain comes out of a study of blood T cell repertoires in COVID-19. Per germline, CDR1 SGHRS and CDR2 YFSETQ. This CDR3 comprises 13 residues. The V end lost 4 bases, the J end lost 3 bases, and 10 bases lay between the germline ends. Original analysis: Counts of nucleated cells, estimated from reference gene primer amplification, were obtained. Produced via immunoSEQ multiplex PCR; TCRdb's table is partial and in-frame only. Clone size and V and J calls were adopted from that table, with D and trimming inferred from the DNA. This sample has 45,000 to 60,000 clones; roughly 84% occur once, and the top ten carry 2.5%.

The sequenced sample was peripheral blood. V gene TRBV5-1 combines with J gene TRBJ1-1; D gene uncertain. The TCR originated in a man aged 45-65 years with acute or convalescent COVID-19. The CDR3 DNA reads TGCGCCAGCAGCCTACGGGGTCACACTGAAGCTTTCTTT. This gives the protein CASSLRGHTEAFF.